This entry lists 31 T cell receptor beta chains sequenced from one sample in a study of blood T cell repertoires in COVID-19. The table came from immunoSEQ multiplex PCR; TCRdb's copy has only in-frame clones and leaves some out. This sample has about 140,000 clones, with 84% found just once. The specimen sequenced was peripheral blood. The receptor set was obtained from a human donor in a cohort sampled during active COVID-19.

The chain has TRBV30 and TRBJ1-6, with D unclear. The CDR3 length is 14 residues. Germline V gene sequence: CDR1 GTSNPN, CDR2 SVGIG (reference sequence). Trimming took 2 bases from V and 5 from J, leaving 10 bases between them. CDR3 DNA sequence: TGTGCCTGGAGTCCTCAGATCCATAATTCACCCCTCCACTTT. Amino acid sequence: CAWSPQIHNSPLHF. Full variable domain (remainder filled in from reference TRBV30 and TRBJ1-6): SQTIHQWPATLVQPVGSPLSLECTVEGTSNPNLYWYRQAAGRGLQLLFYSVGIGQISSEVPQNLSASRPQDRQFILSSKKLLLSDSGFYLCAWSPQIHNSPLHFGNGTRLTVT.

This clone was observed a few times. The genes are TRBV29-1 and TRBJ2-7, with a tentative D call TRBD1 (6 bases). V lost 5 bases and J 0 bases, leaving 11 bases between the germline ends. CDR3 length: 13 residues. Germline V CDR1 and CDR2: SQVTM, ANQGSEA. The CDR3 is CSVLKGVSYEQYF. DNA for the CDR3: TGCAGCGTTCTTAAGGGGGTCTCCTACGAGCAGTACTTC.

CDR3 DNA sequence: TGTGCCAGCAGTTTACGGGCTGGAAACACCATATATTTT. This gives the protein CASSLRAGNTIYF. V and J are TRBV28 and TRBJ1-3; D is unclear. With 2 bases removed from V and 2 bases from J, the gap between germline ends came to 4 bases. The CDR3 spans 13 residues. Germline V lookup: CDR1 MDHEN, CDR2 SYDVKM. The whole variable domain, filled in from reference TRBV28 and TRBJ1-3, reads DVKVTQSSRYLVKRTGEKVFLECVQDMDHENMFWYRQDPGLGLRLIYFSYDVKMKEKGDIPEGYSVSREKKERFSLILESASTNQTSMYLCASSLRAGNTIYFGEGSWLTVV.

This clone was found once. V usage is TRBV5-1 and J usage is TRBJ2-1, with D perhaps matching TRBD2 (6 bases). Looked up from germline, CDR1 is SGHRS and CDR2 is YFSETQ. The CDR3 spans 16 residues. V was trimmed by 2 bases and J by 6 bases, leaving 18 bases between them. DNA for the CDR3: TGCGCCAGCAGCTTATCCTTTAGCGGCCCGTCCAATGAGCAGTTCTTC. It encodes CASSLSFSGPSNEQFF.

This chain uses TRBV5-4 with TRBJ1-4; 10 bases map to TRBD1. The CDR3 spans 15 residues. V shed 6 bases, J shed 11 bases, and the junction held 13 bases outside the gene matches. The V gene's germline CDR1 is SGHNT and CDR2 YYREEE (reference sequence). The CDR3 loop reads CASTRQGALVEKLFF. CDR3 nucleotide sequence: TGTGCCAGCACTCGACAGGGGGCTTTAGTTGAGAAACTGTTTTTT. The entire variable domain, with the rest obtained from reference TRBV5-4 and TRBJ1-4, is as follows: ETGVTQSPTHLIKTRGQQVTLRCSSQSGHNTVSWYQQALGQGPQFIFQYYREEENGRGNFPPRFSGLQFPNYSSELNVNALELDDSALYLCASTRQGALVEKLFFGSGTQLSVL.

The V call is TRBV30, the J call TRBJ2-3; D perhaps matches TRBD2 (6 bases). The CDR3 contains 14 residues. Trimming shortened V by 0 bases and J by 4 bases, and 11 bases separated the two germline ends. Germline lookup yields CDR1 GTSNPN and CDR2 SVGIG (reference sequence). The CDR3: CAWSVLAGPDTQYF. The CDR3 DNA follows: TGTGCCTGGAGTGTACTAGCTGGGCCAGATACGCAGTATTTT.

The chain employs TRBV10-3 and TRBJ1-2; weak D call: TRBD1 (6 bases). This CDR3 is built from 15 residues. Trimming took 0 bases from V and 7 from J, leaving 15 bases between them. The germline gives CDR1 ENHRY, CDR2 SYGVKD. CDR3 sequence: CAISESGPGDGGYTF. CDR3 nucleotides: TGTGCCATCAGTGAGTCTGGTCCAGGGGATGGTGGCTACACCTTC.

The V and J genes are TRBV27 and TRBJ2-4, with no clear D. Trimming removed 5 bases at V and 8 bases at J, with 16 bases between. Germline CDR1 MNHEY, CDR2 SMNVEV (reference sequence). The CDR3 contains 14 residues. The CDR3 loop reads CASSLSRPWDIQYF. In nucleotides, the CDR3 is TGTGCCAGCAGTCTTTCTAGACCCTGGGACATTCAGTACTTC.

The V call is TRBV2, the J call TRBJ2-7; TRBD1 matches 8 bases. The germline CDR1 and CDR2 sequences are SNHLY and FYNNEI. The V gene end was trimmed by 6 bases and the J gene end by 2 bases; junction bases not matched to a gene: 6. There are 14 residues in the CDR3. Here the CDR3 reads CASRRTGSAYEQYF. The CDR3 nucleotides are TGTGCCAGCAGGCGGACAGGGAGTGCCTACGAGCAGTACTTC.

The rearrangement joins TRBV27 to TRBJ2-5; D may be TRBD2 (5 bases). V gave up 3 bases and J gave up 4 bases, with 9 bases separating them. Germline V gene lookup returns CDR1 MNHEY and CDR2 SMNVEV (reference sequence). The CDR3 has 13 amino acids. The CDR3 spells CASSFRLLETQYF. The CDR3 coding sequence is TGTGCCAGCAGTTTTCGACTATTAGAGACCCAGTACTTC.

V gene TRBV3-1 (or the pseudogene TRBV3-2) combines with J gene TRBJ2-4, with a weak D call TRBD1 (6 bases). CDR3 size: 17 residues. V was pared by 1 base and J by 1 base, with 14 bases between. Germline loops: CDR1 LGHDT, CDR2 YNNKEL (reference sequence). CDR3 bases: TGTGCCAGCAGCCAAGGACAGGCTACGTTGGCCAAAAACATTCAGTACTTC. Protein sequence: CASSQGQATLAKNIQYF.

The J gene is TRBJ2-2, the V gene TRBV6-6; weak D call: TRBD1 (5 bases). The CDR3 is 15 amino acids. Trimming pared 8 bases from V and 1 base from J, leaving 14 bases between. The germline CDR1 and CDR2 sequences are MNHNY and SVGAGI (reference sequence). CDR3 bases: TGTGCCAGCTGGACACAGCTTGGGAACACCGGGGAGCTGTTTTTT. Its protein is CASWTQLGNTGELFF.

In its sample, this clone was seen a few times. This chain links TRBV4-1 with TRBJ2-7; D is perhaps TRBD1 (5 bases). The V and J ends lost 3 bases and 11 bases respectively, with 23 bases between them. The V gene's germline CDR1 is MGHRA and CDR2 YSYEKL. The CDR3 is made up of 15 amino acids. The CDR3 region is CASSQVGAPLNMEYV. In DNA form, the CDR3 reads TGCGCCAGCAGCCAGGTAGGGGCCCCCTTAAACATGGAGTACGTC.

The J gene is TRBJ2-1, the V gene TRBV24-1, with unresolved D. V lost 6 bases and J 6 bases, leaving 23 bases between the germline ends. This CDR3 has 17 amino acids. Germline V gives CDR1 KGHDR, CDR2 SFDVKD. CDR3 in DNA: TGTGCCACCAGTTCGGGTTCATCTCCCCCGATAGGCAATGAGCAGTTCTTC. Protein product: CATSSGSSPPIGNEQFF.

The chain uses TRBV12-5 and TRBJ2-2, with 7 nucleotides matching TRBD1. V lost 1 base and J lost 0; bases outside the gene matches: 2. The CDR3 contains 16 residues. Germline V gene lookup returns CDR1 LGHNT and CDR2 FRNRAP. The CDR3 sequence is CASGLAQGANTGELFF. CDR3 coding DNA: TGTGCTAGTGGTTTGGCGCAGGGGGCGAACACCGGGGAGCTGTTTTTT.

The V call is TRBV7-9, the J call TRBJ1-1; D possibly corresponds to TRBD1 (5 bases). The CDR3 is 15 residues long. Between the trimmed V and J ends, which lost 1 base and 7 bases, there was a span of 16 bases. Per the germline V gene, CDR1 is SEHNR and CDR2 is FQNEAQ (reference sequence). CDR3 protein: CASSLEGLLTFEAFF. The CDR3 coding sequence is TGTGCCAGCAGCTTAGAGGGGTTACTTACTTTTGAAGCTTTCTTT.

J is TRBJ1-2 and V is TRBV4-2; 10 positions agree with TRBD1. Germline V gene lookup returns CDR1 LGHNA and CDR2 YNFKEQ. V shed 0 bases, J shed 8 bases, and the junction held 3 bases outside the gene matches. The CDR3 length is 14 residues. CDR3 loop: CASSQERTGGGYTF. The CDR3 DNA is TGTGCCAGCAGCCAAGAGAGGACAGGGGGAGGCTACACCTTC.

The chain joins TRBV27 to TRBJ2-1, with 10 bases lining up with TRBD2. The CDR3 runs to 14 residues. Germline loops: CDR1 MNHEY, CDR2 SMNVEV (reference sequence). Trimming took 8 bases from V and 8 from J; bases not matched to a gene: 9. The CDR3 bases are TGTGCCAGCTTCGCTAGCGGGGGCGGCGATGAGCAGTTCTTC. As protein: CASFASGGGDEQFF.

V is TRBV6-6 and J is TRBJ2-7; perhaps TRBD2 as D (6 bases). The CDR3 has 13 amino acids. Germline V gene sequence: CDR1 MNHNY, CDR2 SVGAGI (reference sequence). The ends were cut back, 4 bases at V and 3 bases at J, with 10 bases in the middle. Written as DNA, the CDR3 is TGTGCCAGCAGTTTGGGACTCCGCTACGAGCAGTACGTC. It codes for CASSLGLRYEQYV.

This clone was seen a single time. The CDR3 bases are TGTGCCAGCAGATCCCCTCCCTCCCGACTTTCCTACGAGCAGTACGTC. It encodes CASRSPPSRLSYEQYV. The genes are TRBV3-1 (or the pseudogene TRBV3-2) and TRBJ2-7; D is unresolved. The germline V gene encodes CDR1 LGHDT and CDR2 YNNKEL (reference sequence). V lost 6 bases, J lost 1 base, and 19 bases lay in between. The CDR3 consists of 16 residues.

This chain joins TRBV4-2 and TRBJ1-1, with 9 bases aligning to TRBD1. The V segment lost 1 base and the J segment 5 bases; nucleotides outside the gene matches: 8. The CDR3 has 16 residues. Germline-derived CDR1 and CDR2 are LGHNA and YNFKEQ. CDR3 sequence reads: CASSQGPRQGGTEAFF. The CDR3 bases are TGTGCCAGCAGCCAAGGACCCCGACAGGGGGGGACTGAAGCTTTCTTT.

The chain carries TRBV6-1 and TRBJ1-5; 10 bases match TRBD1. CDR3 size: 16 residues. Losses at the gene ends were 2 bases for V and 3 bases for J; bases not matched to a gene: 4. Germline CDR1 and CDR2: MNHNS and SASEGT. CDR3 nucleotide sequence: TGTGCCAGCAGTGAACGGACAGGGGGTATCAATCAGCCCCAGCATTTT. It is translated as CASSERTGGINQPQHF.

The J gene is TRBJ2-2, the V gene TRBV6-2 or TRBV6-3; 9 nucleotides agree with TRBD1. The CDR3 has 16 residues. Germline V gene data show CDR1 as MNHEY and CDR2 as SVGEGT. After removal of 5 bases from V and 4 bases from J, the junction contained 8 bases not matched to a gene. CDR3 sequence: CASSPYGQGSTGELFF. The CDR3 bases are TGTGCCAGCAGTCCATACGGACAGGGGAGCACCGGGGAGCTGTTTTTT.

This CDR3 is CASSAGQGAPQFF. CDR3 sequence (DNA): TGTGCCAGCAGTGCCGGGCAGGGGGCCCCTCAGTTCTTC. The chain couples TRBV6-4 to TRBJ2-1; 8 nucleotides match TRBD1. The CDR3 spans 13 residues. Losses at the gene ends were 4 bases for V and 13 bases for J; bases not matched to a gene: 9. Germline V gives CDR1 MRHNA, CDR2 SNTAGT.

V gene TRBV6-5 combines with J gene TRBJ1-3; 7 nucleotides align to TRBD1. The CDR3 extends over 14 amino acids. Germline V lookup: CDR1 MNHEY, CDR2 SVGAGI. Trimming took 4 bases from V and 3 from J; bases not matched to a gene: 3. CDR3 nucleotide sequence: TGTGCCAGCAGTTCAGGGGGTTATGGAAACACCATATATTTT. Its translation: CASSSGGYGNTIYF.

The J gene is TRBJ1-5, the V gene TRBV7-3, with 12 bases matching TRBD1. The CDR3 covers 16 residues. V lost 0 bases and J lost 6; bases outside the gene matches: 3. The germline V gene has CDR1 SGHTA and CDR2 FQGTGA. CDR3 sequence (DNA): TGTGCCAGCAGCTTAACGGGGACAGGGGGCGGTCAGCCCCAGCATTTT. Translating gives CASSLTGTGGGQPQHF.

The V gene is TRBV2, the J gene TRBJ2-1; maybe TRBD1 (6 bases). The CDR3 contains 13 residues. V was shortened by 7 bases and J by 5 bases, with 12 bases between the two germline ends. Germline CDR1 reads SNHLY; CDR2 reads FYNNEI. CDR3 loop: CASTLTGDNEQFF. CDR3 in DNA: TGTGCCAGCACCCTGACAGGAGACAATGAGCAGTTCTTC.

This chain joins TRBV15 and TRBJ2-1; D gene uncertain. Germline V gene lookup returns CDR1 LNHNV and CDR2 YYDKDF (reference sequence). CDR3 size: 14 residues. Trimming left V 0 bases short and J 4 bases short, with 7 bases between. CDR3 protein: CATSRDPEYNEQFF. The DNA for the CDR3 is TGTGCCACCAGCAGAGATCCTGAGTACAATGAGCAGTTCTTC.

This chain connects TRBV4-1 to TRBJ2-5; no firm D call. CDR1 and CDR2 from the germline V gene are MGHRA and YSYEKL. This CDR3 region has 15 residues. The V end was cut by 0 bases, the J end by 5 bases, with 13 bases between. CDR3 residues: CASSQDIPGRETQYF. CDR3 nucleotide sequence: TGCGCCAGCAGCCAAGATATTCCGGGTAGGGAGACCCAGTACTTC.

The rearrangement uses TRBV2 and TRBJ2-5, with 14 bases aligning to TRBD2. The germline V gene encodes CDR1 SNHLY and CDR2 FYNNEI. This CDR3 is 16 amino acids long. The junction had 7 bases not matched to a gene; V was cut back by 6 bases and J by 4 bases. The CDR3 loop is CASRSGLAGGGETQYF. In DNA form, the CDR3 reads TGTGCCAGCAGGTCCGGACTAGCGGGGGGCGGAGAGACCCAGTACTTC.

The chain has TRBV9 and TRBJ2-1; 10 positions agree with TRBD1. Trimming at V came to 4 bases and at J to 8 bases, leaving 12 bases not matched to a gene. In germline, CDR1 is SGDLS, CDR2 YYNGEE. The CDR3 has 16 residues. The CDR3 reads CASSPRDRGPLDEQFF. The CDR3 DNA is TGTGCCAGCAGCCCCCGGGACAGGGGCCCGTTAGATGAGCAGTTCTTC.